This T cell receptor beta chain was found in a study of T cell responses to AZD1222 COVID-19 vaccine. General observations from the study: Clonal diversity was possibly underestimated; the donors were predominantly white British and more often female. The span of vaccine-associated CD4 TCRs extended across spike, with dominance at 160-218 and 743-854. Recipients of two AZD1222 doses showed rising Spike-specific TCR breadth and depth.

The CDR3 consists of 16 residues. Unmatched junction bases numbered 9, after V lost 2 bases and J lost 5 bases. Turning to this clone: Its antigen is not identified.

The data were produced by immunoSEQ multiplex PCR, yet TCRdb's version contains in-frame clones alone and is incomplete. The repertoire holds tens of thousands of clones, with about 93% as singletons. This receptor was taken from an adult in good health. The genes are TRBV23-1 and TRBJ1-2; 9 positions match TRBD1. TRBV23-1 is classed as an ORF, of uncertain function. Sequences were derived from peripheral blood, sampled on day 0 of MenACWY control vaccination. CDR3 sequence: CASSQGGQGIGYGYTF. In DNA form, the CDR3 reads TGCGCCAGCAGTCAAGGGGGACAGGGCATTGGGTATGGCTACACCTTC.